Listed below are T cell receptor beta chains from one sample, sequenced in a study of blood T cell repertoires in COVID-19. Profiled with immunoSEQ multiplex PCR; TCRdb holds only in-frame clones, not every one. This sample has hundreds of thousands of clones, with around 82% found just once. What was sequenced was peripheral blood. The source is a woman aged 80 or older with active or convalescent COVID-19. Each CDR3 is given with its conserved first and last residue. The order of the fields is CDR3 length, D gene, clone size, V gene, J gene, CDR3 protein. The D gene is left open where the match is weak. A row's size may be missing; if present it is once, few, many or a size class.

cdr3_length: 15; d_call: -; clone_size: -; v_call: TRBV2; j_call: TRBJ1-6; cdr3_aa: CASKGVAGAFSPLHF
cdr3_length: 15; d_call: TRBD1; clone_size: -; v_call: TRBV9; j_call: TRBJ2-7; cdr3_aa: CASSAGGGQGYEQYF
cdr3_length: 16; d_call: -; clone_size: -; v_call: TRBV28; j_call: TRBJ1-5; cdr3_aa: CASIQGPQRVNQPQHF
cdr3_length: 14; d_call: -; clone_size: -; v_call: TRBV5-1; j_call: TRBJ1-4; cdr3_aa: CASSVTVRKEKLFF
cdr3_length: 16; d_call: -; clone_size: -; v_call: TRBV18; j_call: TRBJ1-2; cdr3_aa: CASSPMKQLPNYGYTF
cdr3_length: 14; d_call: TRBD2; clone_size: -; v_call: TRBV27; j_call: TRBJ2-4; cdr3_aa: CASSLSGGRDIQYF
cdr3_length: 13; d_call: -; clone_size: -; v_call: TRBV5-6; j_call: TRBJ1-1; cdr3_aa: CASSRDMNTEAFF
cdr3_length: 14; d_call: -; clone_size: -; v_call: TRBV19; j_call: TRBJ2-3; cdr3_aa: CASSEGLGTDTQYF
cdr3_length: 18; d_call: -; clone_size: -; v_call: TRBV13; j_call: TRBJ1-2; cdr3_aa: CASSSHIPFPTGVYGYTF
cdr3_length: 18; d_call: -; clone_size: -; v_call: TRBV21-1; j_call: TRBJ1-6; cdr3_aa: CASRYRDRGLSYNSPLHF
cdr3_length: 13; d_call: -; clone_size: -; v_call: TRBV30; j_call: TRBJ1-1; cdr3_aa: CAWSVNSPTEAFF
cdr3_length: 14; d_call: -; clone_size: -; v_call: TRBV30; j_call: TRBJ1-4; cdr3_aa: CAWNVQGGGEKLFF
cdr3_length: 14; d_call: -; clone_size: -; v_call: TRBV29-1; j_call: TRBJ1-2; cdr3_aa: CSVGVVGVRDGYTF
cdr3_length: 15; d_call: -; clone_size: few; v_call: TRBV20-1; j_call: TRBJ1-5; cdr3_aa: CSASLGNGGNQPQHF
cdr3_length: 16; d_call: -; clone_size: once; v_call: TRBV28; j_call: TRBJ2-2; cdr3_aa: CASTKGDIRNTGELFF
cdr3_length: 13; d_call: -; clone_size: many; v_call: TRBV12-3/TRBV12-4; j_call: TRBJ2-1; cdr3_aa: CASSSVTVNEQFF